This entry lists 22 T cell receptor beta chains sequenced from one sample in a study of shared clonotypes between healthy human individuals. Data came from immunoSEQ multiplex PCR; TCRdb stores just in-frame clones and leaves some out. This table holds some 240,000 clones, about 69% found once. The source material was memory CD4+ T cells sorted from blood. The sample's subset: CD45RA-negative fraction. These receptors all come from a young man in good health.

The J gene is TRBJ2-4, the V gene TRBV28, with TRBD2 matching 9 bases. V shed 8 bases, J shed 7 bases, and the junction held 9 bases outside the gene matches. Germline CDR1 and CDR2: MDHEN and SYDVKM. The CDR3 consists of 14 residues. DNA of the CDR3: TGTGCCAGCGAATTTAGCGGGAGTACGAACATTCAGTACTTC. This encodes CASEFSGSTNIQYF.

The J gene is TRBJ2-5, the V gene TRBV9; D unresolved. V gave up 0 bases and J gave up 5 bases, with 8 bases separating them. This CDR3 spans 13 amino acids. Germline values: CDR1 SGDLS, CDR2 YYNGEE. CDR3 nucleotide sequence: TGTGCCAGCAGCGTAGCCACTCTGGAGACCCAGTACTTC. It translates to CASSVATLETQYF.

This sequence joins TRBV28 and TRBJ1-5, with 7 bases aligning to TRBD1. The CDR3 covers 21 residues. Per germline, CDR1 MDHEN and CDR2 SYDVKM. With V trimmed by 7 bases and J by 3 bases, 27 bases remained unmatched. The CDR3 nucleotides read TGTGCCAGCACGACACCACCCCGACTGGGGACAGTTATTAATCCCAATCAGCCCCAGCATTTT. Translation gives CASTTPPRLGTVINPNQPQHF.

The chain links TRBV11-2 to TRBJ1-1; 10 bases fit TRBD1. CDR3 length equals 14 residues. CDR1 and CDR2 (germline): SGHAT, FQNNGV. V lost 5 bases and J lost 5; bases outside the gene matches: 5. As DNA, the CDR3 is TGTGCCAGCAGCGCCGGGACAGGGGTGACTGAAGCTTTCTTT. Translating it yields CASSAGTGVTEAFF.

This clone was seen only once. No DNA is shown, since the ends of the CDR3 on it are uncertain; the CDR3 is the one TCRdb lists. CDR3 sequence: CAWSGASGSTQIRSIF. This chain connects TRBV30 to TRBJ2-3; TRBD2 reflects the table's D call only, with no check against the DNA. Both ends counted, the CDR3 spans 16 residues. CDR1 is GTSNPN and CDR2 is SVGIG in the germline V gene (reference sequence).

CDR3 sequence: CASSLLPDTQYF. Written as DNA, the CDR3 is TGTGCCAGCAGCCTCTTGCCGGATACGCAGTATTTT. The rearrangement links TRBV5-5 to TRBJ2-3; no reliable D call. This CDR3 spans 12 amino acids. V dropped 4 bases and J dropped 6 bases, with 9 bases sitting between them. Germline V gene lookup returns CDR1 SGHKS and CDR2 YYEKEE (reference sequence).

As for this clone: Different DNA sequences within this sample yield the same CDR3. The V gene is TRBV5-1, the J gene TRBJ2-5; no clear D. The germline gives CDR1 SGHRS, CDR2 YFSETQ. The CDR3 length is 14 residues. Between the trimmed V and J ends, which lost 0 bases and 2 bases, there was a span of 8 bases. CDR3 amino acids: CASSLGSGQETQYF. Written as DNA, the CDR3 is TGCGCCAGCAGCTTGGGGTCAGGACAAGAGACCCAGTACTTC.

The genes are TRBV5-8 and TRBJ1-3; D is ambiguous. CDR3 size: 13 residues. V lost 4 bases and J lost 4, with 9 bases in between. The V gene's germline CDR1 is SGHTS and CDR2 YDEGEE. CDR3 in amino acids: CASSPGRGNTIYF. Here the CDR3 DNA reads TGTGCCAGCAGCCCGGGCAGGGGAAACACCATATATTTT. The whole variable domain, filled in from reference TRBV5-8 and TRBJ1-3, reads EAGVTQSPTHLIKTRGQQATLRCSPISGHTSVYWYQQALGLGLQFLLWYDEGEERNRGNFPPRFSGRQFPNYSSELNVNALELEDSALYLCASSPGRGNTIYFGEGSWLTVV.

The chain carries TRBV11-3 and TRBJ2-7; D is possibly TRBD1 (5 bases). Trimming took off 4 bases at V and 5 bases at J, with 15 bases between the two ends. The CDR3 has 14 residues. Looked up from germline, CDR1 is SGHNT and CDR2 is YENEEA. The DNA for the CDR3 is TGTGCCAGCAGCTCCTCAGGGCAGGCGGACGAGCAGTACTTC. It encodes CASSSSGQADEQYF.

The chain links TRBV28 to TRBJ1-5; no firm D call. Germline assignment: CDR1 MDHEN and CDR2 SYDVKM. The CDR3 extends over 12 amino acids. V lost 2 bases and J lost 8, with 7 bases in between. For the CDR3, the DNA is TGTGCCAGCAGTTTAGCTGGGGAGCCCCAGCATTTT. Encoded protein: CASSLAGEPQHF.

The CDR3 loop is CAWSVQANVLTF. CDR3 DNA sequence: TGTGCCTGGAGTGTACAGGCCAACGTCCTGACTTTC. This chain links TRBV30 with TRBJ2-6; D is unresolved. The CDR3 loop spans 12 amino acids. V shed 0 bases and J shed 6 bases, with 3 bases lying between them. Germline lookup yields CDR1 GTSNPN and CDR2 SVGIG (reference sequence). Based on the CDR3 plus reference TRBV30 and TRBJ2-6, the full variable domain is SQTIHQWPATLVQPVGSPLSLECTVEGTSNPNLYWYRQAAGRGLQLLFYSVGIGQISSEVPQNLSASRPQDRQFILSSKKLLLSDSGFYLCAWSVQANVLTFGAGSRLTVL.

The chain is built from TRBV5-8 and TRBJ1-1; TRBD1 matches 10 bases. V shed 7 bases and J 8 bases; nucleotides not matched to a gene: 14. The CDR3 consists of 15 residues. The germline CDR1 and CDR2 sequences are SGHTS and YDEGEE. The CDR3 protein is CASETPTGGLLEAFF. The CDR3 nucleotides are TGTGCCAGCGAGACCCCGACAGGGGGCCTGCTCGAAGCTTTCTTT.

CDR3 nucleotides: TGTGCCAGCACCCCGCACCCCACCTACAATGAGCAGTTCTTC. Amino acids: CASTPHPTYNEQFF. This sequence joins TRBV6-5 and TRBJ2-1; D gene ambiguous. The CDR3 has 14 residues. Per the germline V gene, CDR1 is MNHEY and CDR2 is SVGAGI. V was shortened by 7 bases and J by 2 bases, with 12 bases between the two germline ends.

This clone turned up a few times. This sequence joins TRBV27 and TRBJ2-1; 8 bases line up with TRBD2. This CDR3 has 14 amino acids. CDR1 and CDR2 from the germline V gene are MNHEY and SMNVEV (reference sequence). V was clipped by 6 bases and J by 4 bases; unmatched bases: 5. CDR3 sequence: CASRAGTRYNEQFF. Written as DNA, the CDR3 is TGTGCCAGCAGAGCCGGGACTAGGTACAATGAGCAGTTCTTC.

The chain joins TRBV7-9 to TRBJ2-1; TRBD1 matches at 8 bases. V trimming: 5 bases; J trimming: 4 bases; junction bases outside the gene matches: 7. CDR3 length: 15 residues. The germline gives CDR1 SEHNR, CDR2 FQNEAQ (reference sequence). CDR3 residues: CASSLPGQAYNEQFF. CDR3 coding DNA: TGTGCCAGCAGCCTACCGGGACAGGCATACAATGAGCAGTTCTTC. The full variable domain, rest sourced from reference TRBV7-9 and TRBJ2-1, is DTGVSQNPRHKITKRGQNVTFRCDPISEHNRLYWYRQTLGQGPEFLTYFQNEAQLEKSRLLSDRFSAERPKGSFSTLEIQRTEQGDSAMYLCASSLPGQAYNEQFFGPGTRLTVL.

The chain's CDR3 is CASSRTTSGKYNEQFF. The CDR3 nucleotides read TGTGCCAGTAGTCGGACGACTAGCGGGAAGTACAATGAGCAGTTCTTC. V usage is TRBV19 and J usage is TRBJ2-1, with 11 positions matching TRBD2. The germline CDR1 and CDR2 sequences are LNHDA and SQIVND (reference sequence). V lost 5 bases and J lost 4; bases outside the gene matches: 7. CDR3 length equals 16 residues. The complete variable domain, with remaining parts taken from reference TRBV19 and TRBJ2-1, reads DGGITQSPKYLFRKEGQNVTLSCEQNLNHDAMYWYRQDPGQGLRLIYYSQIVNDFQKGDIAEGYSVSREKKESFPLTVTSAQKNPTAFYLCASSRTTSGKYNEQFFGPGTRLTVL.

In its sample, this clone was seen a few times. The CDR3 protein is CASSEPPGPSYF. CDR3 coding DNA: TGTGCCAGCAGCGAACCCCCGGGACCAAGTTACTTC. The rearrangement joins TRBV7-2 to TRBJ2-5; the D call may be TRBD1 or TRBD2 (5 bases each). The V gene lost 5 bases and the J gene lost 14 bases, with 18 bases spanning the gap. This CDR3 is built from 12 residues. CDR1 is SGHTA and CDR2 is FQGNSA in the germline V gene.

The chain carries TRBV4-3 and TRBJ2-2; 7 bases match TRBD1. After removal of 7 bases from V and 7 bases from J, the junction contained 12 bases not matched to a gene. CDR1 is LGHNA, CDR2 YSLEER, per germline. The CDR3 sequence is 15 residues long. CDR3 DNA sequence: TGCGCCAGCACCAAAGACAGGGACCTCGGCGGGGAGCTGTTTTTT. Translation gives CASTKDRDLGGELFF.

This clone has a handful of counts. The chain recombines TRBV11-2 with TRBJ1-1; weak D call: TRBD1 (5 bases). Germline assignment: CDR1 SGHAT and CDR2 FQNNGV. V lost 11 bases to trimming and J lost 1 base, with 20 bases between them. The CDR3 loop spans 15 amino acids. The CDR3 reads CASLTNRPGNTEAFF. CDR3 coding DNA: TGTGCCTCACTAACGAACAGGCCGGGGAACACTGAAGCTTTCTTT.

The chain carries TRBV5-5 and TRBJ2-1; D unclear. V lost 0 bases to trimming and J lost 5 bases, with 12 bases between them. The CDR3 runs to 15 residues. Per the germline V gene, CDR1 is SGHKS and CDR2 is YYEKEE (reference sequence). Here the CDR3 DNA reads TGTGCCAGCAGCTTGGATGGTATCGCCCACAATGAGCAGTTCTTC. The encoded protein is CASSLDGIAHNEQFF. The variable domain in full, completed from reference TRBV5-5 and TRBJ2-1, reads DAGVTQSPTHLIKTRGQQVTLRCSPISGHKSVSWYQQVLGQGPQFIFQYYEKEERGRGNFPDRFSARQFPNYSSELNVNALLLGDSALYLCASSLDGIAHNEQFFGPGTRLTVL.

The chain is built from TRBV18 and TRBJ2-1, with D hard to call. This CDR3 is 13 amino acids long. The V and J ends lost 3 bases and 7 bases respectively, with 10 bases between them. Looked up from germline, CDR1 is KGHSH and CDR2 is LQKENI. The CDR3 sequence is CASSPMGKNEQFF. CDR3 nucleotide sequence: TGTGCCAGCTCACCGATGGGTAAGAATGAGCAGTTCTTC.

This clone was seen more than once but under ten times. V and J are TRBV7-9 and TRBJ2-3, with unresolved D. This CDR3 has 12 residues. Trimming stripped 1 base from V and 6 bases from J, with 5 bases between. Germline V gene lookup returns CDR1 SEHNR and CDR2 FQNEAQ (reference sequence). In nucleotides, the CDR3 is TGTGCCAGCAGCTTAGAAAGGGATACGCAGTATTTT. Translating gives CASSLERDTQYF. The variable domain in full, completed from reference TRBV7-9 and TRBJ2-3, reads DTGVSQNPRHKITKRGQNVTFRCDPISEHNRLYWYRQTLGQGPEFLTYFQNEAQLEKSRLLSDRFSAERPKGSFSTLEIQRTEQGDSAMYLCASSLERDTQYFGPGTRLTVL.